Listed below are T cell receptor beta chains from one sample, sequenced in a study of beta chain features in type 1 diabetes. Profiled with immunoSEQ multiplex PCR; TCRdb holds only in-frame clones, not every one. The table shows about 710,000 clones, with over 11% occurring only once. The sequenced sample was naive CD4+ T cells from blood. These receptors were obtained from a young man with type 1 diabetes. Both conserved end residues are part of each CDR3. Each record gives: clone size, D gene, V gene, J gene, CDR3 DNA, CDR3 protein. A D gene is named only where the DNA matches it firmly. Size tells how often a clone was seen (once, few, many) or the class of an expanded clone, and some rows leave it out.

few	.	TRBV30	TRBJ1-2	TGTGCCTGGAGTCGGCCAGGGGTGGACTATGGCTACACCTTC	CAWSRPGVDYGYTF
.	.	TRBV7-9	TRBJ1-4	TGTGCCAGCAGTATACAGGGTTCAATTCCCGGCAGTGAAAAACTGTTTTTT	CASSIQGSIPGSEKLFF
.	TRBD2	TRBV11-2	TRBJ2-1	TGTGCCAGCAGCCCACGGGGACTAGCGGGATCCTACAATGAGCAGTTCTTC	CASSPRGLAGSYNEQFF
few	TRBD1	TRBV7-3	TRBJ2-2	TGTGCCAGCAGCCCCGCTCCCAGGGGGCTTGGCGGGGAGCTGTTTTTT	CASSPAPRGLGGELFF
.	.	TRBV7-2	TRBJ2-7	TGTGCCAGCAGCTTATACGAGCCCTCCTACGAGCAGTACTTC	CASSLYEPSYEQYF
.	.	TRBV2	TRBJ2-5	TGTGCCTGTTCCCGACACCTCCAAGAGACCCAGTACTTC	CACSRHLQETQYF
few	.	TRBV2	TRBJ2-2	TGTGCCAGCAGCGAGCGGAATGGGGAGCTGTTTTTT	CASSERNGELFF
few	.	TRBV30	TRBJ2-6	TGTGCCTGGAGTGTACGTGGGGCCAACGTCCTGACTTTC	CAWSVRGANVLTF
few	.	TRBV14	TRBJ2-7	TGTGCCAGCAGCCAGAGCGGATACGAGCAGTACTTC	CASSQSGYEQYF
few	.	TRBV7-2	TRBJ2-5	TGTGCCAGCAGCTTAATGGGTCAGATTGAAGCCCAGTACTTC	CASSLMGQIEAQYF
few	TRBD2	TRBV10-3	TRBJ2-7	TGTGCCATACGGGGGGTGATAACTGACGAGCAGTACTTC	CAIRGVITDEQYF
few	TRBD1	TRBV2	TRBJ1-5	TGTGCCAGCAGTCCCGGACAGGGCGGCTGGCCCCAGCATTTT	CASSPGQGGWPQHF
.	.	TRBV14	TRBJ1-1	TGTGCCAGCAGCTCACCGGACCTAAACACTGAAGCTTTCTTT	CASSSPDLNTEAFF
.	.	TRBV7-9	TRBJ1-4	TGTGCCAGCAGACCTAAGACAGAGGAAAAACTGTTTTTT	CASRPKTEEKLFF
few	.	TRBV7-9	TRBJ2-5	TGTGCCAGCGGAGTGGGGGCCCGGGAGACCCAGTACTTC	CASGVGARETQYF
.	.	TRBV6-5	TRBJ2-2	TGTGCCAGCTTTCGGGGCGGCTCCACCGGGGAGCTGTTTTTT	CASFRGGSTGELFF
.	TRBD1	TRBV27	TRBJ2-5	TGTGCCAGCAGTCTAATGACAGGGGATCGAGAGACCCAGTACTTC	CASSLMTGDRETQYF
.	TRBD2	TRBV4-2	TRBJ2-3	TGTGCCAGCAGCCAAGTCCTGCGGGAGTCTGCAGATACGCAGTATTTT	CASSQVLRESADTQYF